The sequence of this T cell receptor (beta chain) was determined in a study of regulatory T cells in long-lasting Graves disease. With iRepertoire HTBI primers and Arm-PCR of CDR3 regions, TCR beta libraries were built. TCRdb recomputed calls from the multiplex PCR reads with MiXCR, one row per CDR3 protein. There are under 500,000 distinct CDR3 sequences in the sample; around 15% occur only once, and approximately 11% lies in the top ten. This clonotype was counted a few times. What it binds is not known. Study-wide results and limits: With under 3,500 shared public clonotypes, persistent patients exceeded new patients, who shared approximately 880.

The time point was: newly diagnosed GD, antithyroid drugs for less than 3 months. Making the TCR library involved RNA that had been extracted from PBMCs. CDR3 length: 17 residues. Unmatched junction bases numbered 17, after V lost 0 bases and J lost 12 bases. Germline CDR1 LNHDA, CDR2 SQIVND (reference sequence). The sample was also reused in another study, on T cells in Graves' hyperthyroidism and ophthalmopathy.

The TCR originated in a woman aged 25 to 39 with Graves disease. Specimen: peripheral blood mononuclear cells (PBMCs), collected at new diagnosis, from a patient treated with antithyroid drugs. V and J are TRBV19 and TRBJ2-1, with TRBD1 matching over 7 bases. CDR3: CASSIDPLRQGQLGQFF. CDR3 nucleotides: TGTGCCAGTAGTATAGATCCCCTCCGACAGGGCCAACTGGGGCAGTTCTTC.